The rows below give T cell receptor beta chains drawn from one sample of a study of shared clonotypes between healthy human individuals. TCRdb's table, derived via immunoSEQ multiplex PCR, lists solely in-frame clones and lacks some. The table records 500,000 or so clones, roughly 95% of them present only once. Specimen: naive CD4+ T cells sorted from blood. All receptors come from a woman aged 30 to 39 in good health. CDR3s include the opening cysteine and the closing phenylalanine or tryptophan. D genes are given only for firm matches. Clone sizes are given selectively: once, few, many, or a class where the clone is expanded.

clone_size: -
j_call: TRBJ2-7
v_call: TRBV11-2
d_call: -
cdr3_nt: TGTGCCAGCAGCTTAGTTTCGTGGAACGAGCAGTACTTC
cdr3_aa: CASSLVSWNEQYF

clone_size: -
j_call: TRBJ2-1
v_call: TRBV6-1
d_call: TRBD2
cdr3_nt: TGTGCCAGCAGTGTTGGGACTAGCGGGTCTTACAATGAGCAGTTCTTC
cdr3_aa: CASSVGTSGSYNEQFF

clone_size: -
j_call: TRBJ1-1
v_call: TRBV7-9
d_call: -
cdr3_nt: TGTGCCAGCAGCTTCCGACTGGGCACTGAAGCTTTCTTT
cdr3_aa: CASSFRLGTEAFF

clone_size: -
j_call: TRBJ1-1
v_call: TRBV5-1
d_call: -
cdr3_nt: TGCGCCAGCAGCTTGGTAGTGGGGAACACTGAAGCTTTCTTT
cdr3_aa: CASSLVVGNTEAFF

clone_size: -
j_call: TRBJ2-7
v_call: TRBV28
d_call: -
cdr3_nt: TGTGCCAGCAGTTTTCAGGGAACGGTCTCCGAGCAGTACTTC
cdr3_aa: CASSFQGTVSEQYF

clone_size: -
j_call: TRBJ2-7
v_call: TRBV18
d_call: TRBD1
cdr3_nt: TGTGCCAGCTCCAGTACCGGGACAGGGGGCTTGGACGAGCAGTACTTC
cdr3_aa: CASSSTGTGGLDEQYF

clone_size: -
j_call: TRBJ2-7
v_call: TRBV18
d_call: TRBD1
cdr3_nt: TGTGCCAGCTCACCATCTCAGTGGGGGGACAGGGACGAGGGCTACGAGCAGTACTTC
cdr3_aa: CASSPSQWGDRDEGYEQYF

clone_size: -
j_call: TRBJ2-7
v_call: TRBV10-2
d_call: TRBD2
cdr3_nt: TGCGCCAGCAGTGGCGGGAGGGCCCACGAGCAGTACTTC
cdr3_aa: CASSGGRAHEQYF

clone_size: -
j_call: TRBJ2-1
v_call: TRBV7-2
d_call: TRBD2
cdr3_nt: TGTGCCAGCAGCTTAGGGATCAGTAGCGGGAGTGAGTATGAGCAGTTCTTC
cdr3_aa: CASSLGISSGSEYEQFF

clone_size: -
j_call: TRBJ2-1
v_call: TRBV5-1
d_call: -
cdr3_nt: TGCGCCAGCAGCCTGGACGGTTCCTCCTACAATGAGCAGTTCTTC
cdr3_aa: CASSLDGSSYNEQFF

clone_size: -
j_call: TRBJ2-7
v_call: TRBV5-1
d_call: TRBD1
cdr3_nt: TGCGCCAGCAGTCCCGGGACAGTGATGTCCTACGAGCAGTACTTC
cdr3_aa: CASSPGTVMSYEQYF

clone_size: -
j_call: TRBJ1-1
v_call: TRBV10-3
d_call: TRBD1
cdr3_nt: TGTGCCATCAGTGAGTCCTTTGTGTTAAGGGGGCCGCACACTGAAGCTTTCTTT
cdr3_aa: CAISESFVLRGPHTEAFF

clone_size: -
j_call: TRBJ1-5
v_call: TRBV28
d_call: -
cdr3_nt: TGTGCCAGCAGCGGGGGGGCTCGTAATCAGCCCCAGCATTTT
cdr3_aa: CASSGGARNQPQHF

clone_size: -
j_call: TRBJ1-2
v_call: TRBV13
d_call: -
cdr3_nt: TGTGCCAGCAGCTTAATGTGGGTGGCCGGCTACACCTTC
cdr3_aa: CASSLMWVAGYTF

clone_size: -
j_call: TRBJ1-4
v_call: TRBV11-2
d_call: -
cdr3_nt: TGTGCCAGCAGCTCTGGACAGATTGACGAAAAACTGTTTTTT
cdr3_aa: CASSSGQIDEKLFF

clone_size: -
j_call: TRBJ2-3
v_call: TRBV5-6
d_call: TRBD2
cdr3_nt: TGTGCCAGCAGCCCCTTGGCACTAGCGGGGGCAGATACGCAGTATTTT
cdr3_aa: CASSPLALAGADTQYF

clone_size: -
j_call: TRBJ2-2
v_call: TRBV30
d_call: TRBD2
cdr3_nt: TGTGCCTGGGGGACTAGCGCTCTAGTCTCGCCCGGGGAGCTGTTTTTT
cdr3_aa: CAWGTSALVSPGELFF

clone_size: -
j_call: TRBJ1-4
v_call: TRBV28
d_call: TRBD1
cdr3_nt: TGTGCCAGCAGTTTTCTGGACAGGCGAACTGAAAAACTGTTTTTT
cdr3_aa: CASSFLDRRTEKLFF

clone_size: -
j_call: TRBJ1-4
v_call: TRBV30
d_call: -
cdr3_nt: TGTGCCTGGAGTGGACAGGTGAATGAAAAACTGTTTTTT
cdr3_aa: CAWSGQVNEKLFF

clone_size: -
j_call: TRBJ1-4
v_call: TRBV9
d_call: -
cdr3_nt: TGTGCCAGCAGCCCAACCGGGACGTCTAATGAAAAACTGTTTTTT
cdr3_aa: CASSPTGTSNEKLFF

clone_size: -
j_call: TRBJ1-4
v_call: TRBV5-1
d_call: -
cdr3_nt: TGCGCCAGCAGGGGGTTAGGGTCAACTAATGAAAAACTGTTTTTT
cdr3_aa: CASRGLGSTNEKLFF

clone_size: -
j_call: TRBJ2-7
v_call: TRBV28
d_call: -
cdr3_nt: TGTGCCAGCAGTTTATCCCGCGCGAGCTCCTACGAGCAGTACTTC
cdr3_aa: CASSLSRASSYEQYF

clone_size: -
j_call: TRBJ1-1
v_call: TRBV4-1
d_call: -
cdr3_nt: TGCGCCAGCAGCCAAGGAGCGAATATATTGAACACTGAAGCTTTCTTT
cdr3_aa: CASSQGANILNTEAFF

clone_size: -
j_call: TRBJ2-7
v_call: TRBV2
d_call: -
cdr3_nt: TGTGCCAGCAGGGGACTCAGGACGGCTCGAAGCAGGGAGGAATACGAGCAGTACTTC
cdr3_aa: CASRGLRTARSREEYEQYF

clone_size: -
j_call: TRBJ1-5
v_call: TRBV4-1
d_call: TRBD1
cdr3_nt: TGCGCCAGCAGCCAAGGATCCCCCCGGGGACAGGGGTATTATAGCAATCAGCCCCAGCATTTT
cdr3_aa: CASSQGSPRGQGYYSNQPQHF

clone_size: -
j_call: TRBJ1-4
v_call: TRBV25-1
d_call: -
cdr3_nt: TGTGCCAGCTCTAGGGGGGGTGGTAATGAAAAACTGTTTTTT
cdr3_aa: CASSRGGGNEKLFF

clone_size: -
j_call: TRBJ2-1
v_call: TRBV5-5
d_call: -
cdr3_nt: TGTGCCAGCAGCTCGAGCGATGAGCAGTTCTTC
cdr3_aa: CASSSSDEQFF

clone_size: -
j_call: TRBJ1-2
v_call: TRBV28
d_call: -
cdr3_nt: TGTGCCAGCAGCCAACCGACACCAGAAGACTATGGCTACACCTTC
cdr3_aa: CASSQPTPEDYGYTF

clone_size: -
j_call: TRBJ2-7
v_call: TRBV28
d_call: -
cdr3_nt: TGTGCCAGCAGTTTAGGGCAGGGATACGAGCAGTACTTC
cdr3_aa: CASSLGQGYEQYF

clone_size: -
j_call: TRBJ1-5
v_call: TRBV19
d_call: TRBD1
cdr3_nt: TGTGCTAGTTTAAGTCGTACAGGGGGCCACAATCAGCCCCAGCATTTT
cdr3_aa: CASLSRTGGHNQPQHF

clone_size: once
j_call: TRBJ1-1
v_call: TRBV7-9
d_call: TRBD1
cdr3_nt: TGTGCCAGCAGCTTCGGGACAGGGGAAGTTGAAGCTTTCTTT
cdr3_aa: CASSFGTGEVEAFF

clone_size: -
j_call: TRBJ2-1
v_call: TRBV7-2
d_call: -
cdr3_nt: TGTGCCAGCAGCTTAAGAGGATTCAATGAGCAGTTCTTC
cdr3_aa: CASSLRGFNEQFF

clone_size: -
j_call: TRBJ1-3
v_call: TRBV18
d_call: -
cdr3_nt: TGTGCCAGCTCACGGGCGGGCTCTGGAAACACCATATATTTT
cdr3_aa: CASSRAGSGNTIYF

clone_size: -
j_call: TRBJ2-7
v_call: TRBV19
d_call: TRBD2
cdr3_nt: TGTGCCAGTAGTAATAGCGGGAGCTACGAGCAGTACTTC
cdr3_aa: CASSNSGSYEQYF

clone_size: -
j_call: TRBJ2-3
v_call: TRBV19
d_call: -
cdr3_nt: TGTGCCAGTAGTATAGGAACGGGAACAGATACGCAGTATTTT
cdr3_aa: CASSIGTGTDTQYF

clone_size: -
j_call: TRBJ2-7
v_call: TRBV12-2
d_call: -
cdr3_nt: TGTGCAAGTCGCCCGCGCAGGGGTGCCTACGAGCAGTACTTC
cdr3_aa: CASRPRRGAYEQYF

clone_size: -
j_call: TRBJ2-1
v_call: TRBV10-2
d_call: TRBD2
cdr3_nt: TGCGCTCTCGGGACTAGCGTTTACAATGAGCAGTTCTTC
cdr3_aa: CALGTSVYNEQFF

clone_size: -
j_call: TRBJ1-2
v_call: TRBV28
d_call: -
cdr3_nt: TGTGCCACCCAGGACAGCTTGGGATGCTACACCTTC
cdr3_aa: CATQDSLGCYTF

clone_size: -
j_call: TRBJ2-7
v_call: TRBV5-1
d_call: TRBD2
cdr3_nt: TGCGCCAGCAGCTTGGGAGGGACTAACTCCTACGAGCAGTACTTC
cdr3_aa: CASSLGGTNSYEQYF

clone_size: -
j_call: TRBJ2-5
v_call: TRBV5-1
d_call: TRBD1
cdr3_nt: TGCGCCAGCAGGGGGACAGGGAAAGAGACCCAGTACTTC
cdr3_aa: CASRGTGKETQYF

clone_size: -
j_call: TRBJ2-5
v_call: TRBV7-9
d_call: -
cdr3_nt: TGTGCCAGCAAAGAGAAGGGGTCGGAGACCCAGTACTTC
cdr3_aa: CASKEKGSETQYF

clone_size: -
j_call: TRBJ2-7
v_call: TRBV28
d_call: -
cdr3_nt: TGTGCCAGCAGTTTCCCGCGACAGGGCTTGAGGGAGGGTCGCTACGAGCAGTACTTC
cdr3_aa: CASSFPRQGLREGRYEQYF